This T cell receptor (beta chain) was observed in a study of cytomegalovirus exposure and HLA in healthy donors. Researchers ran the PCR with 60 Vbeta and 13 Jbeta primers. Sequenced by immunoSEQ multiplex PCR; TCRdb stores in-frame clones only, minus some. The table records about 180,000 clones, roughly 78% of them present only once. Points on this clone: Its antigen remains unidentified.

Regarding the study as a whole: The records held CMV serostatus as the only immune exposure information. Roughly uniform depth of sequencing across donors was assumed in presence/absence analyses.

CDR3 length: 14 residues. Germline V lookup: CDR1 SEHNR, CDR2 FQNEAQ (reference sequence). V was cut by 5 bases and J by 6 bases, with 16 bases left in between. Sequenced input: PBMCs. V usage is TRBV7-9 and J usage is TRBJ1-2, with a possible D match to TRBD1 (5 bases). This sequence was found in a woman between 45 and 60 years old in good health and CMV-seropositive. The CDR3 is CASSPDSFSHGYTF. CDR3 in DNA: TGTGCCAGCAGCCCCGACAGTTTTTCGCATGGCTACACCTTC.